Shown below are 24 T cell receptor beta chains from a single sample sequenced in a study of cytomegalovirus exposure and HLA in healthy donors. It was with 60 Vbeta and 13 Jbeta primers that the PCR ran. Here immunoSEQ multiplex PCR was the method, and the copy in TCRdb shows in-frame clones only, minus some. The sample lists some 120,000 clones, roughly 80% occurring once. Sequencing used PBMCs. These receptors all come from a female donor in good health and CMV-seronegative.

The chain carries TRBV11-2 and TRBJ1-6; 9 nucleotides match TRBD1. This CDR3 has 16 residues. The J segment lost 7 bases and the V segment lost 4 bases, leaving 8 bases of the junction unmatched. Germline V gene sequence: CDR1 SGHAT, CDR2 FQNNGV. CDR3 DNA: TGTGCCAGCAGCTCGGGGGGGACAGGGACCAATTCACCCCTCCACTTT. Translated, it gives CASSSGGTGTNSPLHF.

In this sample, this clone turned up a few times. V usage is TRBV7-6 and J usage is TRBJ1-5, with D unresolved. Germline lookup yields CDR1 SGHVS and CDR2 FNYEAQ. V was pared by 2 bases and J by 3 bases, with 11 bases between. The CDR3 contains 15 residues. CDR3 sequence: CASSLLPGYNQPQHF. CDR3 sequence (DNA): TGTGCCAGCAGCTTACTTCCCGGGTACAATCAGCCCCAGCATTTT.

The gene calls are TRBV25-1 and TRBJ1-4, with 7 bases fitting TRBD1. The germline V gene has CDR1 MGHDK and CDR2 SYGVNS. The length of the CDR3 is 15 residues. J lost 6 bases, V lost 4 bases, and 8 bases had no gene match. In DNA form, the CDR3 reads TGTGCCAGCAGTGCCTACAGGGGTGTTGATGAAAAACTGTTTTTT. Translated, it gives CASSAYRGVDEKLFF.

This clone was picked up one time. This chain joins TRBV5-6 and TRBJ2-1; TRBD2 is a possible D gene (5 bases). V gave up 4 bases and J gave up 0 bases, with 11 bases separating them. The V gene's germline CDR1 is SGHDT and CDR2 YYEEEE. The CDR3 consists of 15 residues. The CDR3 region is CASSQDFSSYNEQFF. CDR3 nucleotides: TGTGCCAGCAGCCAGGACTTCTCCTCCTACAATGAGCAGTTCTTC.

This clone was counted between two and nine times. The rearrangement uses TRBV2 and TRBJ1-1; tentative D call: TRBD1 (6 bases). The CDR3 contains 15 residues. Per the germline V gene, CDR1 is SNHLY and CDR2 is FYNNEI. The V and J ends lost 7 bases and 1 base respectively, with 16 bases between them. The CDR3: CASKSPGQRNTEAFF. The DNA for the CDR3 is TGTGCCAGCAAATCTCCGGGACAAAGGAACACTGAAGCTTTCTTT.

The chain uses TRBV30 and TRBJ1-1; TRBD1 aligns across 8 bases. Germline values: CDR1 GTSNPN, CDR2 SVGIG (reference sequence). There are 14 residues in the CDR3. The J segment lost 4 bases and the V segment lost 2 bases, leaving 6 bases of the junction unmatched. CDR3 nucleotide sequence: TGTGCCTGGAGTTATGACAGGGGAACCACTGAAGCTTTCTTT. Translation gives CAWSYDRGTTEAFF. The full variable domain, with the rest looked up from reference TRBV30 and TRBJ1-1, is SQTIHQWPATLVQPVGSPLSLECTVEGTSNPNLYWYRQAAGRGLQLLFYSVGIGQISSEVPQNLSASRPQDRQFILSSKKLLLSDSGFYLCAWSYDRGTTEAFFGQGTRLTVV.

The V and J genes are TRBV11-2 and TRBJ1-2; D might be TRBD1 (5 bases). V was clipped by 1 base and J by 3 bases, with 9 bases between them. The CDR3 covers 14 residues. Per germline, CDR1 SGHAT and CDR2 FQNNGV. The CDR3 region is CASSLAPTDYGYTF. The CDR3 DNA follows: TGTGCCAGCAGCTTAGCCCCGACAGACTATGGCTACACCTTC.

The CDR3 spells CASSLAGLAETQYF. CDR3 coding DNA: TGTGCCAGCAGTTTAGCGGGTTTGGCCGAGACCCAGTACTTC. The chain employs TRBV27 and TRBJ2-5, with a tentative D call TRBD2 (5 bases). CDR1 is MNHEY, CDR2 SMNVEV, per germline (reference sequence). V shed 2 bases and J shed 5 bases, with 12 bases lying between them. CDR3 length: 14 residues.

This clone was detected only once. The chain couples TRBV27 to TRBJ2-7; a weak D match, TRBD1 (6 bases). The V gene's germline CDR1 is MNHEY and CDR2 SMNVEV (reference sequence). The V end lost 4 bases, the J end lost 3 bases, and 13 bases lay between the germline ends. This CDR3 has 14 amino acids. The CDR3 region has the DNA TGTGCCAGCAGTTCCCAGGGGTACAACTACGAGCAGTACTTC. Residues: CASSSQGYNYEQYF.

This chain connects TRBV30 to TRBJ2-6; 7 bases are a match to TRBD2. The CDR3 is made up of 17 amino acids. Losses at the gene ends were 7 bases for V and 2 bases for J; bases not matched to a gene: 14. Germline lookup yields CDR1 GTSNPN and CDR2 SVGIG (reference sequence). CDR3 DNA: TGTGCCTCCAGAGGACTAGTAGGGTCCCCTGGGGCCAACGTCCTGACTTTC. Its translation is CASRGLVGSPGANVLTF.

This clone was found a few times. The chain employs TRBV5-6 and TRBJ1-4; perhaps TRBD1 as D (5 bases). Trimming removed 1 base from V and 0 bases from J, with 10 bases in between. Germline assignment: CDR1 SGHDT and CDR2 YYEEEE. The CDR3 runs 16 residues. The CDR3 spells CASSLSWGATNEKLFF. In DNA form, the CDR3 reads TGTGCCAGCAGCTTGTCATGGGGGGCAACTAATGAAAAACTGTTTTTT.

The gene calls are TRBV9 and TRBJ2-5, with D perhaps matching TRBD2 (6 bases). Trimming took off 7 bases at V and 4 bases at J, with 17 bases between the two ends. The CDR3 totals 14 residues. Looked up from germline, CDR1 is SGDLS and CDR2 is YYNGEE. This CDR3 is CASSPGGIVETQYF. The CDR3 coding sequence is TGTGCCAGCTCGCCCGGGGGAATTGTAGAGACCCAGTACTTC.

The chain has TRBV11-2 and TRBJ1-2; the D gene is possibly TRBD1 (6 bases). Germline V lookup: CDR1 SGHAT, CDR2 FQNNGV. The length of the CDR3 is 13 residues. V was clipped by 0 bases and J by 8 bases, with 10 bases between them. The DNA for the CDR3 is TGTGCCAGCAGCTTAGATCCAGGGGAGGGCTACACCTTC. Encoded protein: CASSLDPGEGYTF.

The chain joins TRBV7-9 to TRBJ2-2; D remains unclear. Germline V gene data show CDR1 as SEHNR and CDR2 as FQNEAQ (reference sequence). V was pared by 2 bases and J by 1 base, with 5 bases between. This CDR3 contains 14 residues. The CDR3 spells CASSLTRNTGELFF. Here the CDR3 DNA reads TGTGCCAGCAGCTTAACCAGGAACACCGGGGAGCTGTTTTTT.

This rearrangement joins TRBV27 to TRBJ2-1, with TRBD1 identical over 7 bases. Germline V gene sequence: CDR1 MNHEY, CDR2 SMNVEV (reference sequence). V lost 5 bases to trimming and J lost 0 bases; unmatched junction nucleotides: 4. This CDR3 comprises 15 residues. The CDR3 region is CASSTDRASYNEQFF. CDR3 bases: TGTGCCAGCAGTACCGACAGGGCCTCCTACAATGAGCAGTTCTTC.

This clone was detected a few times. V is TRBV18 and J is TRBJ1-2; 7 bases are a match to TRBD1. CDR3 length equals 14 residues. V lost 6 bases and J lost 2; bases outside the gene matches: 6. The V gene's germline CDR1 is KGHSH and CDR2 LQKENI. The CDR3: CASSPGTDNYGYTF. The CDR3 DNA reads as TGTGCCAGCTCCCCCGGGACAGACAACTATGGCTACACCTTC.

The CDR3 sequence: CASSRGGTGELFF. CDR3 DNA sequence: TGTGCCAGCAGCAGGGGCGGAACCGGGGAGCTGTTTTTT. The chain combines TRBV7-3 with TRBJ2-2, with D tentatively TRBD1 (5 bases). V shed 5 bases and J shed 5 bases, with 9 bases lying between them. The CDR3 loop spans 13 amino acids. CDR1 SGHTA and CDR2 FQGTGA come from the germline V gene.

The chain uses TRBV4-3 and TRBJ1-6; D is possibly TRBD1 (6 bases). Trimming pared 0 bases from V and 5 bases from J, leaving 8 bases between. The CDR3 spans 15 residues. Germline loops: CDR1 LGHNA, CDR2 YSLEER. CDR3 nucleotides: TGCGCCAGCAGCCAAGAACAGGGACATAATTCACCCCTCCACTTT. It yields the protein CASSQEQGHNSPLHF.

The chain joins TRBV29-1 to TRBJ2-7; D might be TRBD2 (7 bases). Looked up from germline, CDR1 is SQVTM and CDR2 is ANQGSEA. The ends were cut back, 6 bases at V and 0 bases at J, with 12 bases in the middle. The CDR3 extends over 13 amino acids. CDR3 protein: CSVGGGSSYEQYF. DNA for the CDR3: TGCAGCGTAGGGGGGGGGAGCTCCTACGAGCAGTACTTC.

This clone was counted a few times. The chain couples TRBV4-3 to TRBJ1-2, with 9 bases that match TRBD1. V gave up 3 bases and J gave up 8 bases; unmatched junction bases: 10. The CDR3 extends over 15 amino acids. Germline V gene lookup returns CDR1 LGHNA and CDR2 YSLEER. The CDR3, as DNA: TGCGCCAGCAGCCAGGAGCCGGGACAGGGATACGGCTACACCTTC. Its translation: CASSQEPGQGYGYTF.

This clone was recorded once. The rearrangement links TRBV5-1 to TRBJ1-2; D unresolved. Germline-derived CDR1 and CDR2 are SGHRS and YFSETQ. Trimming pared 4 bases from V and 2 bases from J, leaving 6 bases between. This CDR3 spans 12 amino acids. The CDR3 DNA is TGCGCCAGCAGCGAACTGAACTATGGCTACACCTTC. Encoded protein: CASSELNYGYTF.

The chain combines TRBV5-1 with TRBJ1-1; TRBD1 matches at 9 bases. V lost 1 base to trimming and J lost 5 bases; unmatched junction nucleotides: 9. Germline V gene sequence: CDR1 SGHRS, CDR2 YFSETQ. There are 16 residues in the CDR3. Here the CDR3 reads CASSLWPGQGGTEAFF. CDR3 in DNA: TGCGCCAGCAGCTTGTGGCCGGGACAGGGCGGTACTGAAGCTTTCTTT.

The chain joins TRBV7-3 to TRBJ1-5; 11 nucleotides agree with TRBD1. V shed 9 bases, J shed 5 bases, and the junction held 6 bases outside the gene matches. CDR1 and CDR2 from the germline V gene are SGHTA and FQGTGA. The CDR3 totals 14 residues. The CDR3: CARMDRGHDQPQHF. The CDR3 nucleotides are TGTGCCAGGATGGACAGGGGGCATGATCAGCCCCAGCATTTT.

The rearrangement links TRBV15 to TRBJ1-1; no clear D. The CDR3 is 12 residues long. Trimming removed 5 bases at V and 2 bases at J, with 6 bases between. The germline V gene has CDR1 LNHNV and CDR2 YYDKDF (reference sequence). CDR3 sequence (DNA): TGTGCCACCAGCCACTTAAACACTGAAGCTTTCTTT. Translation: CATSHLNTEAFF.